The present T cell receptor beta chain was sequenced within a study of beta chain features in type 1 diabetes. The study, taken as a whole, reports: Insertions were fewer and deletions more numerous at VDJ junctions in type 1 diabetes patients. Across all four CD4+ subsets, people with type 1 diabetes showed modestly shorter TCRB CDR3s. For patients, the naive, central memory and Treg TCRB repertoires appeared more alike than for healthy donors.

Regarding this clone: Its antigen is not identified.

The CDR3 length is 15 residues. V gave up 4 bases and J gave up 3 bases; unmatched junction bases: 3. Per germline, CDR1 SGHAT and CDR2 FQNNGV. Expressed TCRB transcripts were sequenced, since all the RNA that had been isolated was reverse transcribed. Roughly 3.5 million reads per sample were averaged for naive, central memory and regulatory samples. This table comes from immunoSEQ multiplex PCR, and its TCRdb copy is limited to in-frame clones, with some not included. The table records 150,000 to 200,000 clones, 63% of them present only once. Sequencing was carried out using naive CD4+ T cells from blood. The chain has TRBV11-2 and TRBJ2-1; 10 positions match TRBD1. The sequence came from a man aged 25-40 years with type 1 diabetes. The CDR3 reads CASSSRTGGYNEQFF. DNA of the CDR3: TGTGCCAGCAGCTCTCGGACAGGGGGCTACAATGAGCAGTTCTTC.